A single sample gave rise to the 20 T cell receptor delta chains below, sequenced in a study of γδ T cells in repeated Plasmodium falciparum infection. TCRdb re-called the multiplex PCR reads using CATT. The sample has 85,000 to 95,000 delta-chain clones; 1.4% are singletons. Bulk repertoires came from Vgamma9/Vdelta2+ or Vdelta2-negative gammadelta T cells flow-sorted from PBMC. Sequencing was carried out using gamma-delta T cells from blood. The receptor source for this set is a pool of human donors (malaria-infected and uninfected, not separated).

To note about this clone: With only one base between it and a far larger clone, this is likely a read error. In the same sample, other DNA sequences code for this CDR3. The CDR3 bases are TGTGCTCTTGGGGAACCCCGAACCGGAGGGCATCTCAGACTGGGGGTCCCTAACACCGATAAGCTCATCTTT. Its protein product is CALGEPRTGGHLRLGVPNTDKLIF. The J gene is uncalled and the V gene is TRDV1; whether TRDD3, the table's D call, matches the DNA was not checked. The germline gives CDR1 TSWWSYY, CDR2 QGS. This CDR3 region has 24 residues.

For this clone: A read error likely explains why the TCRdb protein, taken from a much larger clone, differs from this DNA's translation at residue 6; the protein shown is translated from the DNA. The chain has TRDV3 and TRDJ1, with TRDD3 identical over 10 bases. TCRdb lists no J gene, so it was determined here by aligning the DNA to germline. This CDR3 contains 19 residues. V gave up 1 base and J gave up 0 bases; unmatched junction bases: 17. Germline CDR1 TVYSNPD, CDR2 GDNSRS (reference sequence). The CDR3 protein is CAFKGSLWGILAYTDKLIF. In DNA form, the CDR3 reads TGTGCCTTTAAAGGTTCTCTTTGGGGGATACTGGCGTACACCGATAAACTCATCTTT.

This clone showed up just a few times. It differs at one base from a far larger clone, so likely a read error. The sample contains more than one DNA sequence encoding this CDR3. The chain joins TRDV2 to TRDJ1; possibly TRDD3 for D (5 bases). The J gene was missing in TCRdb and was found by matching the end of the DNA to germline. This CDR3 contains 14 residues. Germline V gene lookup returns CDR1 GEAIGNYY and CDR2 EKD. The V end lost 6 bases, the J end lost 9 bases, and 22 bases lay between the germline ends. DNA of the CDR3: TGTGCCTGTAGCTCAGATACCCGGCTTTCGGAACTCATCTTT. This codes for CACSSDTRLSELIF.

This clone was counted between two and nine times. The amino acid sequence in TCRdb belongs to a much larger clone and departs from this DNA's translation at residue 14, likely a sequencing read error; the sequence shown is translated from the DNA. The chain links TRDV1 to TRDJ1, with D maybe TRDD2 (6 bases). The J gene is not listed in TCRdb, so it was assigned here from a DNA match to germline. Germline V gene sequence: CDR1 TSWWSYY, CDR2 QGS. The V gene lost 1 base and the J gene lost 3 bases, with 24 bases spanning the gap. This CDR3 contains 19 residues. The chain's CDR3 is CALGEPSYLGVSYADKLIF. DNA of the CDR3: TGTGCTCTTGGGGAACCCTCCTACCTTGGGGTTTCGTACGCCGATAAACTCATCTTT.

As regards this clone: The amino acid sequence in TCRdb belongs to a much larger clone and departs from this DNA's translation at residue 17, likely a sequencing read error; the sequence shown is translated from the DNA. The J gene was not called, though the V gene is TRDV1; TRDD3, the D gene given by the table, was not confirmed from the DNA. Germline V gives CDR1 TSWWSYY, CDR2 QGS. The CDR3 extends over 19 amino acids. CDR3 loop: CALGELVPARYWFTDKPIF. In DNA form, the CDR3 reads TGTGCTCTTGGGGAACTAGTCCCGGCGAGATATTGGTTCACCGATAAACCCATCTTT.

This clone was recorded many times. The same CDR3 is also encoded by other DNA sequences in this sample. The DNA of the CDR3 is TGTGCTCTTGGGGAACTAATGGGGTACTGGGGGATACCCTACCTTCCCGATAAACTCATCTTT. Its translation: CALGELMGYWGIPYLPDKLIF. The chain uses TRDV1 and TRDJ1; 12 bases line up with TRDD3. This CDR3 region has 21 residues. After removal of 0 bases from V and 3 bases from J, the junction contained 17 bases not matched to a gene. Germline V gene sequence: CDR1 TSWWSYY, CDR2 QGS.

With respect to this clone: The protein given by TCRdb reflects a much larger clone and differs at residue 4 from this DNA's translation, likely from a read error; the protein shown is the DNA's translation. The rearrangement links TRDV2 to TRDJ1; D remains ambiguous. Assignment of the J gene here rests on matching the DNA to germline, because TCRdb gives none. CDR3 length: 15 residues. The V end was cut by 5 bases, the J end by 0 bases, with 15 bases between. CDR1 GEAIGNYY and CDR2 EKD come from the germline V gene. The CDR3 DNA reads as TGTGCCTGTGGCATCTTTTGTCACTACACCGATAAACTCATCTTT. This gives the protein CACGIFCHYTDKLIF.

Worth noting for this clone: TCRdb's protein for this DNA is that of a much larger clone and differs from the translation at residue 6, likely a read error; the protein shown is the DNA translation. This chain links TRDV2 with TRDJ1, with D perhaps matching TRDD3 (5 bases). As TCRdb names no J gene, one was assigned here on the basis of a DNA match to germline. This CDR3 region has 15 residues. Germline-derived CDR1 and CDR2 are GEAIGNYY and EKD. V lost 3 bases, J lost 2 bases, and 15 bases lay in between. CDR3 in amino acids: CACDQVSRGTDKLIF. The CDR3 bases are TGTGCCTGTGACCAAGTTTCCCGGGGAACCGATAAACTCATCTTT.

This clone came up many times. The protein in TCRdb stems from a much larger clone and differs at residue 11 from this DNA's translation, likely a read error; here the protein is translated from the DNA. This rearrangement joins TRDV2 to TRDJ1, with 11 positions matching TRDD3. CDR3 length: 16 amino acids. Germline V CDR1 and CDR2: GEAIGNYY, EKD. The V and J ends lost 3 bases and 3 bases, in that order; junction bases with no gene match: 8. CDR3 residues: CACDLLGDRYADKLIF. CDR3 sequence (DNA): TGTGCCTGTGACTTACTGGGGGATAGGTACGCCGATAAACTCATCTTT.

In its sample, this clone was seen a few times. This DNA translates differently at residue 16 from the TCRdb protein, which is that of a much larger clone; a read error is likely, and the protein shown is the DNA's own translation. The V gene is given as TRDV2, and no J gene call is available; the D call of TRDD3 is as the table states it, not checked on the DNA. Germline V gene lookup returns CDR1 GEAIGNYY and CDR2 EKD. The CDR3 consists of 18 residues. The CDR3 DNA follows: TGTGCCTGTGACTGGGGGAGCGGACCAAGATGGGACACCCGACAGGTGTTTTTC. Protein: CACDWGSGPRWDTRQVFF.

Worth noting for this clone: TCRdb assigns this DNA the protein of a much larger clone, which departs from its translation at residue 5; this likely reflects a read error, and the protein shown comes from translating the DNA. CDR3 nucleotides: TGTGCCTGTGACCTCATAGTACTGGGGGATGGATTAAGCGGGGACACCCGACAGATGTTTTTC. Translating gives CACDLIVLGDGLSGDTRQMFF. The chain recombines TRDV2 with TRDJ3, with 10 bases fitting TRDD3. This CDR3 region has 21 residues. Trimming took 3 bases from V and 5 from J; bases not matched to a gene: 18. The germline V gene encodes CDR1 GEAIGNYY and CDR2 EKD.

A note on this clone: This DNA's translation differs at residue 12 from TCRdb's protein, which comes from a much larger clone; a read error is likely, and the protein shown is translated from the DNA. The chain employs TRDV2 and TRDJ2, with D perhaps matching TRDD2 (6 bases). Because TCRdb records no J gene, it was assigned here through a match of the DNA to germline. V lost 0 bases and J 4 bases, leaving 20 bases between the germline ends. Germline assignment: CDR1 GEAIGNYY and CDR2 EKD. CDR3 size: 18 residues. Here the CDR3 reads CACDTRYDTRLPTAQLFF. CDR3 bases: TGTGCCTGTGACACCCGGTACGACACCCGCCTTCCGACAGCACAACTCTTCTTT.

This clone was seen ten or more times. The chain carries TRDV2 and TRDJ1; 11 bases are shared with TRDD3. Since TCRdb gives no J gene, matching the DNA to germline was used here to assign it. Germline V lookup: CDR1 GEAIGNYY, CDR2 EKD. CDR3 size: 24 residues. J was trimmed by 1 base and V by 3 bases; bases with no gene match: 30. The CDR3 protein is CACDPTPPSPTGRLGDTGTDKLIF. The CDR3 DNA follows: TGTGCCTGTGACCCCACCCCGCCTTCCCCTACCGGGAGGCTGGGGGATACAGGCACCGATAAACTCATCTTT.

In its sample, this clone was seen a few times. A far larger clone is off by one base, so a read error is likely. Other DNA sequences in this specimen translate into the identical CDR3. In nucleotides, the CDR3 is TGTGCCTGTGACCCGCTAGCCTCCACCGATAAACTCATTTTT. It encodes CACDPLASTDKLIF. No J gene was named, though the V gene is TRDV2. The CDR3 is 14 residues long. Germline CDR1 and CDR2: GEAIGNYY and EKD.

As regards this clone: Translating this DNA gives a protein that differs at residue 4 from the TCRdb one, which belongs to a much larger clone; a read error is likely, and the protein shown is this translation. Written as DNA, the CDR3 is TGTGCCTGTGGCGCCTGGGGACAGGACACCGATAAACTCATCTTT. Amino acids: CACGAWGQDTDKLIF. This chain links TRDV2 with TRDJ1, with TRDD3 as a possible D gene (6 bases). No J gene was available from TCRdb, and it was assigned here by a germline match of the DNA. This CDR3 is 15 amino acids long. In germline, CDR1 is GEAIGNYY, CDR2 EKD. V lost 5 bases to trimming and J lost 0 bases, with 15 bases between them.

This clone was found many times. A far larger clone is off by one base, so a read error is likely. The sample holds other DNA sequences that translate to the same CDR3. The chain recombines TRDV2 with TRDJ2, with 12 bases lining up with TRDD3. Germline lookup yields CDR1 GEAIGNYY and CDR2 EKD. The CDR3 extends over 14 amino acids. Here the CDR3 reads CACDPLGDTAQLFF. CDR3 bases: TGTGCCTGTGATCCACTGGGGGATACAGCGCAACTCTTCTTT.

As regards this clone: This probably arose from a read error, given a far larger clone one base away. Different DNA sequences within this sample yield the same CDR3. The V and J genes are TRDV1 and TRDJ1; D is possibly TRDD1 or TRDD3 (5 bases each). TCRdb leaves out the J gene; it was filled in here by matching the DNA to germline. Germline CDR1 and CDR2: TSWWSYY and QGS. This CDR3 has 16 residues. The CDR3 loop is CALGEIPGWYTDKLIF. In DNA form, the CDR3 reads TGTGCCCTTGGGGAAATCCCTGGTTGGTACACCGATAAACTCATCTTT.

A remark on this clone: The protein held in TCRdb is that of a much larger clone and does not match this DNA's translation at residue 3, likely because of a read error; the protein shown is translated from the DNA. The rearrangement joins TRDV1 to TRDJ1, with 9 bases lining up with TRDD2. Germline matching of the DNA provided the J gene here, since TCRdb leaves it blank. Germline-derived CDR1 and CDR2 are TSWWSYY and QGS. This CDR3 spans 24 amino acids. CDR3 nucleotides: TGTGCTCCTGGGGAACCTCACTACCCCATCGGCCTTCCTACTGGGGAGAAGGCGCCCGATAAACTCATCTTT. Its protein product is CAPGEPHYPIGLPTGEKAPDKLIF.

This clone was observed a handful of times. The protein TCRdb gives is from a much larger clone and does not agree with this DNA's translation at residue 7, likely a read error; the protein shown here comes from the DNA. The rearrangement links TRDV1 to TRDJ1, with D perhaps matching TRDD2 (8 bases). The J gene, not given by TCRdb, was assigned here from a germline match of the nucleotide sequence. CDR3 length: 22 amino acids. Per germline, CDR1 TSWWSYY and CDR2 QGS. Trimming removed 1 base from V and 0 bases from J, with 30 bases in between. Here the CDR3 reads CALGEPDLPRYRGIAYTDKLIF. The CDR3 DNA sequence: TGTGCTCTTGGGGAACCTGACCTTCCTAGGTACAGGGGGATTGCCTACACCGATAAACTCATCTTT.

This clone was seen a few times. The amino acid sequence in TCRdb belongs to a much larger clone and departs from this DNA's translation at residue 11, likely a sequencing read error; the sequence shown is translated from the DNA. The chain combines TRDV2 with TRDJ1; D possibly corresponds to TRDD3 (5 bases). No J segment appears in TCRdb, so it was assigned here by matching the sequence to germline. Germline V gene data show CDR1 as GEAIGNYY and CDR2 as EKD. CDR3 length: 17 amino acids. V was trimmed by 3 bases and J by 1 base, leaving 20 bases between them. CDR3 amino acids: CACDGPSVGSCTDKLIF. The CDR3 bases are TGTGCCTGTGACGGGCCCTCCGTGGGGTCGTGCACCGATAAACTCATCTTT.